Following are 19 T cell receptor beta chains from one sample sequenced in a study of T cells in Graves' hyperthyroidism and ophthalmopathy. It was RNA transcripts that yielded the amplified TCR beta CDR3 regions. An initial round of RT-PCR targeting the TCR CDR3 relied on the HTBI primer set. Each CDR3 protein is one row after TCRdb ran MiXCR on the multiplex PCR reads. The sample yields roughly 300,000 distinct CDR3 sequences, around 13% seen once. The sample was blood. These receptors were taken from a woman aged 25 to 39 with Graves' hyperthyroidism.

This clonotype was detected ten times or more. The chain couples TRBV2 to TRBJ1-6; TRBD1 is a possible D gene (5 bases). The germline CDR1 and CDR2 sequences are SNHLY and FYNNEI. Trimming pared 6 bases from V and 7 bases from J, leaving 16 bases between. CDR3 length: 15 residues. The CDR3, as DNA: TGTGCCAGCAGACAAAGGGAAGACAGCAATTCACCCCTCCACTTT. Translated: CASRQREDSNSPLHF.

In this sample, this clonotype turned up many times. The chain uses TRBV7-8 and TRBJ2-7, with 12 bases aligning to TRBD1. Unmatched junction bases numbered 12, after V lost 5 bases and J lost 7 bases. Germline V gene lookup returns CDR1 SGHVS and CDR2 FQNEAQ. This CDR3 spans 16 amino acids. Written as DNA, the CDR3 is TGTGCCAGCAGCGCACCATTCGGGACAGGGGGCCTGGAGCAGTACTTC. It codes for CASSAPFGTGGLEQYF.

As to this clonotype: A clone one base away is much larger, so this may be a read error. V usage is TRBV7-2 and J usage is TRBJ1-1; possibly TRBD1 for D (5 bases). The CDR3 covers 14 residues. Looked up from germline, CDR1 is SGHTA and CDR2 is FQGNSA. DNA of the CDR3: TGTGCCAGCAGCTTAGGGGGCATGGACACTGGAGCTTTCTTT. It yields the protein CASSLGGMDTGAFF.

The chain is built from TRBV5-8 and TRBJ1-4, with 7 bases identical to TRBD1. The CDR3 is 15 residues long. The J segment lost 5 bases and the V segment lost 2 bases, leaving 6 bases of the junction unmatched. CDR1 and CDR2 from the germline V gene are SGHTS and YDEGEE. DNA for the CDR3: TGTGCCAGCAGCTTCGGGGACAGAAAGAATGAAAAACTGTTTTTT. Protein: CASSFGDRKNEKLFF.

The sample holds many counts of this clonotype. This chain links TRBV11-2 with TRBJ2-1, with D unclear. Deletions cut 1 base from V and 0 bases from J, with 19 bases between. CDR3 length: 19 residues. Germline CDR1 reads SGHAT; CDR2 reads FQNNGV. The DNA for the CDR3 is TGTGCCAGCAGCTTAGGTAGGGTCAGCCTTCCTAGCTCCTACAATGAGCAGTTCTTC. It specifies CASSLGRVSLPSSYNEQFF.

V and J are TRBV2 and TRBJ1-6, with TRBD1 matching over 7 bases. CDR3 length: 18 amino acids. The germline V gene encodes CDR1 SNHLY and CDR2 FYNNEI. The V and J ends lost 6 bases and 3 bases, in that order; junction bases with no gene match: 14. CDR3 DNA: TGTGCCAGCAGCTCATCGGGGGACAGCTTTTTCTATAATTCACCCCTCCACTTT. Protein product: CASSSSGDSFFYNSPLHF.

Many counts were recorded for this clonotype. V and J are TRBV28 and TRBJ2-2, with 14 bases identical to TRBD2. J gave up 1 base and V 8 bases, and 3 bases lay outside the gene matches. This CDR3 is built from 16 residues. Germline CDR1 and CDR2: MDHEN and SYDVKM. CDR3 sequence reads: CASGGLAGVNTGELFF. CDR3 DNA: TGTGCCAGCGGGGGACTAGCGGGAGTGAACACCGGGGAGCTGTTTTTT.

There are many counts of this clonotype. This chain connects TRBV7-2 to TRBJ2-3; weak D call: TRBD1 (6 bases). Germline-derived CDR1 and CDR2 are SGHTA and FQGNSA. The CDR3 contains 12 residues. Trimming pared 5 bases from V and 5 bases from J, leaving 8 bases between. For the CDR3, the DNA is TGTGCCAGCAGCCAGGGGATAGATACGCAGTATTTT. Protein sequence: CASSQGIDTQYF.

The chain carries TRBV12-3 or TRBV12-4 and TRBJ2-5; TRBD2 aligns across 12 bases. The V gene end was trimmed by 6 bases and the J gene end by 2 bases; junction bases not matched to a gene: 10. The CDR3 length is 17 residues. In nucleotides, the CDR3 is TGTGCCAGCAGCGGGTGGCTAGCGGGAGGGACACAAGAGACCCAGTACTTC. Translating gives CASSGWLAGGTQETQYF.

This clonotype was recorded at least ten times. V is TRBV2 and J is TRBJ2-2; 9 bases are shared with TRBD2. With 3 bases clipped from V and 2 bases from J, the junction kept 4 bases outside the gene matches. Germline values: CDR1 SNHLY, CDR2 FYNNEI. The length of the CDR3 is 16 residues. CDR3 sequence (DNA): TGTGCCAGCAGTGACGCTAGCGGGATCAACACCGGGGAGCTGTTTTTT. Translated: CASSDASGINTGELFF.

J is TRBJ1-1 and V is TRBV29-1; TRBD1 might be the D (6 bases). The CDR3 sequence is 15 residues long. Germline V gene data show CDR1 as SQVTM and CDR2 as ANQGSEA. Trimming cost V 4 bases and J 3 bases, with 18 bases left between them. The CDR3 DNA is TGCAGCGTTGTAGGGGGGAGCGGTTCGGACACTGAAGCTTTCTTT. Translating gives CSVVGGSGSDTEAFF.

J is TRBJ1-5 and V is TRBV9, with 9 positions matching TRBD1. V dropped 2 bases and J dropped 7; count of bases not matched to a gene: 10. The length of the CDR3 is 16 residues. Germline CDR1 reads SGDLS; CDR2 reads YYNGEE. In DNA form, the CDR3 reads TGTGCCAGCAGCGTCGGCGGGCGGACAGGGGAACAGCCCCAGCATTTT. Protein product: CASSVGGRTGEQPQHF.

Many counts were recorded for this clonotype. The V call is TRBV2, the J call TRBJ2-3; TRBD2 aligns across 9 bases. This CDR3 contains 18 residues. CDR1 SNHLY and CDR2 FYNNEI come from the germline V gene. Germline trimming cut 3 bases from V and 3 bases from J; bases unmatched to any gene: 13. The CDR3 loop reads CASSDPGAGGPRTDTQYF. In nucleotides, the CDR3 is TGTGCCAGCAGTGACCCAGGCGCGGGAGGGCCGAGGACAGATACGCAGTATTTT.

This clonotype has a handful of counts. The rearrangement uses TRBV5-6 and TRBJ1-2; D unresolved. The CDR3 extends over 13 amino acids. The V and J ends lost 1 base and 0 bases respectively, with 4 bases between them. Germline values: CDR1 SGHDT, CDR2 YYEEEE. The CDR3: CASSLPANYGYTF. CDR3 nucleotides: TGTGCCAGCAGCTTGCCAGCTAACTATGGCTACACCTTC.

About this clonotype itself: A much larger clone lies a single base off, so this may be a read error. V is TRBV29-1 and J is TRBJ2-3; D call uncertain. The CDR3 is 14 residues long. CDR1 SQVTM and CDR2 ANQGSEA come from the germline V gene. V lost 8 bases and J lost 2, with 17 bases in between. In nucleotides, the CDR3 is TGCAGCACCCTTCCTCGAGGACCCACAGATACGCAGTATTTT. Its translation: CSTLPRGPTDTQYF.

This clonotype has a count of ten or more. The V call is TRBV20-1, the J call TRBJ1-4, with 10 bases lining up with TRBD1. Unmatched junction bases numbered 7, after V lost 1 base and J lost 5 bases. CDR1 and CDR2 from the germline V gene are DFQATT and SNEGSKA (reference sequence). CDR3 size: 16 residues. In DNA form, the CDR3 reads TGCAGTGCTAGAGGGGACAGGGGAAGAAGAAATGAAAAACTGTTTTTT. Translating gives CSARGDRGRRNEKLFF.

CDR3 in DNA: TGTGCCAGCAGTTTAGTCGAGGACTTCCTTTACAATGAGCAGTTCTTC. Its protein is CASSLVEDFLYNEQFF. The V and J genes are TRBV28 and TRBJ2-1, with D possibly being TRBD2 (5 bases). CDR1 and CDR2 from the germline V gene are MDHEN and SYDVKM. The CDR3 has 16 amino acids. The V end lost 2 bases, the J end lost 4 bases, and 15 bases lay between the germline ends.

The V call is TRBV19, the J call TRBJ1-1; the D gene is possibly TRBD1 (5 bases). The V gene lost 2 bases and the J gene lost 11 bases, with 15 bases spanning the gap. This CDR3 spans 13 amino acids. Germline V gene lookup returns CDR1 LNHDA and CDR2 SQIVND (reference sequence). The CDR3 DNA sequence: TGTGCCAGTAGTATAAAGCAGGGCGGCGAGGCTTTCTTT. It translates to CASSIKQGGEAFF.

In this sample, this clonotype turned up a few times. This chain connects TRBV7-9 to TRBJ2-1, with TRBD2 matching 8 bases. Germline V gives CDR1 SEHNR, CDR2 FQNEAQ (reference sequence). V shed 1 base and J 8 bases; nucleotides not matched to a gene: 7. The CDR3 spans 15 residues. The CDR3 coding sequence is TGTGCCAGCAGCTTAGTGCTAGCGGGTAGGGATGAGCAGTTCTTC. This encodes CASSLVLAGRDEQFF.